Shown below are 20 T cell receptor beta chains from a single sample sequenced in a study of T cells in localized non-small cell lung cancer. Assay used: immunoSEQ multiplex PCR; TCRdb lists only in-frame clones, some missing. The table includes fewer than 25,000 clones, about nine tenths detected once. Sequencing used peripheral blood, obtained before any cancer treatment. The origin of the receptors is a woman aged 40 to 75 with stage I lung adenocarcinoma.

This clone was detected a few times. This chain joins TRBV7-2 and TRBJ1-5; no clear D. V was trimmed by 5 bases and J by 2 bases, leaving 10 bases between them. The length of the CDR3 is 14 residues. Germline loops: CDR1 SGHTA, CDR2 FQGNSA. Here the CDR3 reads CASSRSGGNQPQHF. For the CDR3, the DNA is TGTGCCAGCAGCCGCAGTGGGGGCAATCAGCCCCAGCATTTT.

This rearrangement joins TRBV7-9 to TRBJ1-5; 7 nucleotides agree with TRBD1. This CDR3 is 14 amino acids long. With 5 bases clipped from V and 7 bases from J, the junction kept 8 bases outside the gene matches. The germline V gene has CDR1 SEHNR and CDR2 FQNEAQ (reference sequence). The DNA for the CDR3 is TGTGCCAGCAGCCCCCAGGGGGTTGGACAGCCCCAGCATTTT. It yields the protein CASSPQGVGQPQHF. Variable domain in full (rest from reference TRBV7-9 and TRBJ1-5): DTGVSQNPRHKITKRGQNVTFRCDPISEHNRLYWYRQTLGQGPEFLTYFQNEAQLEKSRLLSDRFSAERPKGSFSTLEIQRTEQGDSAMYLCASSPQGVGQPQHFGDGTRLSIL.

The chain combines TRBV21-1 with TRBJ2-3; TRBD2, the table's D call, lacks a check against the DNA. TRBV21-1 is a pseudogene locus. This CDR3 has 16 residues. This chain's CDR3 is CASRPLSQRRVDTQYF. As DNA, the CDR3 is TGTGCCAGCAGACCCCTAAGTCAGCGGCGGGTAGATACGCAGTATTTT.

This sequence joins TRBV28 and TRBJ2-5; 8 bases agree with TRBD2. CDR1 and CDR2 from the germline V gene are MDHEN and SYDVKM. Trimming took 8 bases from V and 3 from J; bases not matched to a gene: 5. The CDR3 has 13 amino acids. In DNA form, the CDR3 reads TGTGCCAGCTCTTCGGGGGGGGAAGAGACCCAGTACTTC. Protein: CASSSGGEETQYF.

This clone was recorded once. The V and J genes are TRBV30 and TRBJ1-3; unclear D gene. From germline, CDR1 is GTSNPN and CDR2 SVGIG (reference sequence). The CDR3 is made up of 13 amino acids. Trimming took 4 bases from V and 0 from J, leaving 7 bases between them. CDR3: CAWNSFSGNTIYF. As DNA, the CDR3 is TGTGCCTGGAACAGCTTCTCTGGAAACACCATATATTTT.

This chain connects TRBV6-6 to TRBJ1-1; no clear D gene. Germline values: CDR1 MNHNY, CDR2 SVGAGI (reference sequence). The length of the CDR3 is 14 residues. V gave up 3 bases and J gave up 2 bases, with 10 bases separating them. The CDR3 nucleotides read TGTGCCAGCAGTTATTCACAGCTAAACACTGAAGCTTTCTTT. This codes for CASSYSQLNTEAFF.

In DNA form, the CDR3 reads TGTGCCAGCAGTTATGGACAGGGGGCAGGAGAAGCTGAAGCTTTCTTT. Amino acid sequence: CASSYGQGAGEAEAFF. The chain has TRBV27 and TRBJ1-1; 11 bases line up with TRBD1. Germline V gene sequence: CDR1 MNHEY, CDR2 SMNVEV (reference sequence). The J segment lost 6 bases and the V segment lost 4 bases, leaving 10 bases of the junction unmatched. The CDR3 runs to 16 residues.

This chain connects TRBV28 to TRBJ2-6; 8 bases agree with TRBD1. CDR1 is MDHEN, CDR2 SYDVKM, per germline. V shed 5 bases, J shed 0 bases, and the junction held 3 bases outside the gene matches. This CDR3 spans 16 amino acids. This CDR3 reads CASSPQGGSGANVLTF. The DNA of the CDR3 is TGTGCCAGCAGTCCACAGGGGGGCTCTGGGGCCAACGTCCTGACTTTC. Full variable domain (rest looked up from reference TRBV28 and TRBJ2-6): DVKVTQSSRYLVKRTGEKVFLECVQDMDHENMFWYRQDPGLGLRLIYFSYDVKMKEKGDIPEGYSVSREKKERFSLILESASTNQTSMYLCASSPQGGSGANVLTFGAGSRLTVL.

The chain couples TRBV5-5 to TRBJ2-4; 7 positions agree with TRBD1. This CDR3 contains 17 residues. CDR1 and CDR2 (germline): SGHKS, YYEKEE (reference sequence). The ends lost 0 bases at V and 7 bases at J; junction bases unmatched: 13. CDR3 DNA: TGTGCCAGCAGCTTGGCCTGGGCAGCCTCAGGGGGTAACATTCAGTACTTC. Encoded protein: CASSLAWAASGGNIQYF.

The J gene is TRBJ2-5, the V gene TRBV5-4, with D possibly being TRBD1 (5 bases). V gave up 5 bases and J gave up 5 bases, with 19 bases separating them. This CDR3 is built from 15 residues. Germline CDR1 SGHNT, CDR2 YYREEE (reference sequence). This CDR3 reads CASSYSETASETQYF. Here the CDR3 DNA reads TGTGCCAGCAGTTACTCTGAGACAGCGTCGGAGACCCAGTACTTC.

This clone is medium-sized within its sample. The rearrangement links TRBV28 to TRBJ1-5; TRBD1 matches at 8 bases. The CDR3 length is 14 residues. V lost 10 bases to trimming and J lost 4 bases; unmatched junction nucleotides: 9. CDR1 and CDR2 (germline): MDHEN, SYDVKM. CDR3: CATQMDRENQPQHF. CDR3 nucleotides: TGTGCCACCCAAATGGACAGGGAGAATCAGCCCCAGCATTTT. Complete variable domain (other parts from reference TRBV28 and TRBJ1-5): DVKVTQSSRYLVKRTGEKVFLECVQDMDHENMFWYRQDPGLGLRLIYFSYDVKMKEKGDIPEGYSVSREKKERFSLILESASTNQTSMYLCATQMDRENQPQHFGDGTRLSIL.

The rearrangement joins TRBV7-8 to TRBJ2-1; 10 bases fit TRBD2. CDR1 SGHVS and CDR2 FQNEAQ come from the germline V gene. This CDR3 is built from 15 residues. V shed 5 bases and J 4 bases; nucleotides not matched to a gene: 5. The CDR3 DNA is TGTGCCAGCAGCCCTAGCGGGAGTCAGTACAATGAGCAGTTCTTC. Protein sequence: CASSPSGSQYNEQFF.

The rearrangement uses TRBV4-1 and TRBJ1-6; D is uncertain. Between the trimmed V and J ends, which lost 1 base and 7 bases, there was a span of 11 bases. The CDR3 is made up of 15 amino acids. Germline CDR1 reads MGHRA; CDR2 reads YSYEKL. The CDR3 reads CASSQGYSLNSPLHF. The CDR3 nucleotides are TGCGCCAGCAGCCAAGGTTACAGCCTAAATTCACCCCTCCACTTT.

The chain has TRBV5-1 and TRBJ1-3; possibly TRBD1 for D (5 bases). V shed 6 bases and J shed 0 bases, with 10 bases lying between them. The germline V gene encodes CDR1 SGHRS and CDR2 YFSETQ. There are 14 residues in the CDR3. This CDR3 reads CASKGELSGNTIYF. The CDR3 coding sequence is TGCGCCAGCAAAGGGGAACTCTCTGGAAACACCATATATTTT.

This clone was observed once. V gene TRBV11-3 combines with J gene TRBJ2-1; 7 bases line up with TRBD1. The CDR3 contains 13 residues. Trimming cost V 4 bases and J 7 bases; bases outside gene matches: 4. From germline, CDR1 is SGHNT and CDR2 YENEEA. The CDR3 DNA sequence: TGTGCCAGCAGCTCCCACAGGGGTAATGAGCAGTTCTTC. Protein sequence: CASSSHRGNEQFF.

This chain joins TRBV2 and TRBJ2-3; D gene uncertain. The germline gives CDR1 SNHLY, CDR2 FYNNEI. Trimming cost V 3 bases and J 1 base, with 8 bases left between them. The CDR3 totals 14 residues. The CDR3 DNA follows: TGTGCCAGCAGTGAGTTAGTTGGCACAGATACGCAGTATTTT. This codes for CASSELVGTDTQYF.

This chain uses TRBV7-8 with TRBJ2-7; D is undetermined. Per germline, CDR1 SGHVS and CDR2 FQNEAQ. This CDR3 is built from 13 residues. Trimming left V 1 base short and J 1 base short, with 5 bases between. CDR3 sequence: CASSLGPSYEQYF. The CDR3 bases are TGTGCCAGCAGCTTAGGCCCATCCTACGAGCAGTACTTC.

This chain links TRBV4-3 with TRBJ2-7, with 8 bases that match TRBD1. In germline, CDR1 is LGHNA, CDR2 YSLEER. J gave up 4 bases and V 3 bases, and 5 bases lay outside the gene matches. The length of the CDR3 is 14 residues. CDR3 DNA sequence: TGCGCCAGCAGCCAGACAGGGGTTGGTTACGAGCAGTACTTC. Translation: CASSQTGVGYEQYF.

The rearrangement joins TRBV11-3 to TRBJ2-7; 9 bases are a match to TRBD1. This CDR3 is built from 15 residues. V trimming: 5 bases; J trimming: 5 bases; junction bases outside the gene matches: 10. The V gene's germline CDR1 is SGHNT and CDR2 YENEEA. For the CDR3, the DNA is TGTGCCAGCAGCAAGGGAGGGAACAGGGGGCACGAGCAGTACTTC. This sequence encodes CASSKGGNRGHEQYF. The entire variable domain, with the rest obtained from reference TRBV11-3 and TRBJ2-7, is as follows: EAGVVQSPRYKIIEKKQPVAFWCNPISGHNTLYWYLQNLGQGPELLIRYENEEAVDDSQLPKDRFSAERLKGVDSTLKIQPAELGDSAVYLCASSKGGNRGHEQYFGPGTRLTVT.

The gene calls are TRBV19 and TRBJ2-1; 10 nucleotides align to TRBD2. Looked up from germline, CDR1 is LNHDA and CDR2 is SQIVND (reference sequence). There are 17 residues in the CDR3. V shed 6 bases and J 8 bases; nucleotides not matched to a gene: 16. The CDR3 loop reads CASRTSSGRYRGDEQFF. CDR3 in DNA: TGTGCCAGTAGGACAAGTAGCGGGAGGTATCGTGGGGATGAGCAGTTCTTC.